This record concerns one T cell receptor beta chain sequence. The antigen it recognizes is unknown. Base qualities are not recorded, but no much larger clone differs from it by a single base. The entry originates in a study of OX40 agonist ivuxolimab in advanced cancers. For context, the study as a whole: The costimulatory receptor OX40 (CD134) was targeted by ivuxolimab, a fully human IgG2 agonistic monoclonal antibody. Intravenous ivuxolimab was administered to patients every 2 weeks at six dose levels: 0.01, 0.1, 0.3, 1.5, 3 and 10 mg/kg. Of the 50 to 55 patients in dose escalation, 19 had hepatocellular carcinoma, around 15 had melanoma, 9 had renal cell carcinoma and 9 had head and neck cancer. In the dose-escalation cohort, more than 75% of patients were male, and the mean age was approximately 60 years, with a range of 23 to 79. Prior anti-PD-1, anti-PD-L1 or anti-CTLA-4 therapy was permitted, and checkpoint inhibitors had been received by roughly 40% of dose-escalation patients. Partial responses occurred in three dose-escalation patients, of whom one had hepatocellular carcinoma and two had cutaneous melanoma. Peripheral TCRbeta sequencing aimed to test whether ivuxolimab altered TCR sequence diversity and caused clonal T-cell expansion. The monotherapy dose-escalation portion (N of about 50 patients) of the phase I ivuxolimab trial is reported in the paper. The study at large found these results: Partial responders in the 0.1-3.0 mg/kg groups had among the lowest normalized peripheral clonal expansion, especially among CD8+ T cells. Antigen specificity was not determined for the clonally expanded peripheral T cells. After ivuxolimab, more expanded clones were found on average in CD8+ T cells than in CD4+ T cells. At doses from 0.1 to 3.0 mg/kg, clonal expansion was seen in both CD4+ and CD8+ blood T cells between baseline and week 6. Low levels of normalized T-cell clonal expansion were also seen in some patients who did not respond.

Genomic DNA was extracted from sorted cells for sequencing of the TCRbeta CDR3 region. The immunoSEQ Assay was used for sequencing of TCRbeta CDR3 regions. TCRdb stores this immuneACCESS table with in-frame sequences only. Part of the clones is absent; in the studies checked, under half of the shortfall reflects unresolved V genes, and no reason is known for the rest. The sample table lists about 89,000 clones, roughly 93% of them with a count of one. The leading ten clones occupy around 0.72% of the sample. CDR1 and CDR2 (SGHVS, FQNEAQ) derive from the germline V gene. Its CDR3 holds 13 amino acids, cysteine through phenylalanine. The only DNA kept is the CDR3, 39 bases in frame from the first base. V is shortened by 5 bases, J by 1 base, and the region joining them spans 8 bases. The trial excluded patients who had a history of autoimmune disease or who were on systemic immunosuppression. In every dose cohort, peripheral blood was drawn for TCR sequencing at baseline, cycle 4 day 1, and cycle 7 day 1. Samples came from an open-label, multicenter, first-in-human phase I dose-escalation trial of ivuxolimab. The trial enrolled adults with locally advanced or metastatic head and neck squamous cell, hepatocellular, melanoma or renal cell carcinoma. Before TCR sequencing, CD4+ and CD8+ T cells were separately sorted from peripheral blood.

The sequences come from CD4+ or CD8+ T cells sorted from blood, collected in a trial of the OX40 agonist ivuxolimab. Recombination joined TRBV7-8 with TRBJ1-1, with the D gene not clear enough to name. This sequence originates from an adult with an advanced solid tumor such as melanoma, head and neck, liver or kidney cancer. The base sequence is TGTGCCAGCAGCACCACTTGGAACACTGAAGCTTTCTTT. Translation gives CASSTTWNTEAFF.